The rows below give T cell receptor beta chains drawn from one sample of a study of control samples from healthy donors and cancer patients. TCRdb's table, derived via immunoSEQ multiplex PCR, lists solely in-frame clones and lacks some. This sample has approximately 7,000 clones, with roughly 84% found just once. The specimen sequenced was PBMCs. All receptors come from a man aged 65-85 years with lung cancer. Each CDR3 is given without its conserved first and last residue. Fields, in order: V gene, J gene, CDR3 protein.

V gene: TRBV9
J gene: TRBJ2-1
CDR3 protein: ASSGGVGLSYNEQF

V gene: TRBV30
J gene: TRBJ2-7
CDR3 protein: AWRTPGSGSYEQY

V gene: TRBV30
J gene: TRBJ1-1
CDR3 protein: AWRDTGLMNTEAF

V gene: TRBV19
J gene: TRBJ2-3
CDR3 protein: ASSGLAGWDTQY

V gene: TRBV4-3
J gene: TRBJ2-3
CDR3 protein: ASSQDGGALSTDTQY

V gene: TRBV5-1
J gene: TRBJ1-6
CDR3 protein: ASSLDRVDNSPLH

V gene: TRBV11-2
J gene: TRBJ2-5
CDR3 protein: ASSFWGNRNQETQY

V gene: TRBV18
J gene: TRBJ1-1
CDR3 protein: ASSPPTSNTEAF

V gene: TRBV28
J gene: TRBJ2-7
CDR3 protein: ASRSTSGRLGSWYEQY

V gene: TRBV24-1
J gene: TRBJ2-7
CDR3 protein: ATSFSGGIEQY

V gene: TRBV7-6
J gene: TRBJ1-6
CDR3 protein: ASSQRGGSADSPLH

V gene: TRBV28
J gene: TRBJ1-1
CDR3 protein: ASSPQGPWGTEAF

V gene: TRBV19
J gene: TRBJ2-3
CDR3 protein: ATRRRTGGTDTQY

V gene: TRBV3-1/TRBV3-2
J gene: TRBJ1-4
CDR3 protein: ASTQGIGLGEKLF

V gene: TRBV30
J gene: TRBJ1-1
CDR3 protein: AWSWREGKELNTEAF

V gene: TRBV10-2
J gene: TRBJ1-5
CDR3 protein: ASRGGNQPQH

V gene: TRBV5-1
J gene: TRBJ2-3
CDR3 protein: ASSLGLARGFPDTQY

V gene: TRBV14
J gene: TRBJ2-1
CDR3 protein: ASSQVRVEQF

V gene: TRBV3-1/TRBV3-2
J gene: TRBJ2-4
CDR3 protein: ASSQDGLSGVAKNIQY

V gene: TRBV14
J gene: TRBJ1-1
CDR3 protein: ASSLNRANTEAF

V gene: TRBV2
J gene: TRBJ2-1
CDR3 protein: ASEAGVVLNEQF

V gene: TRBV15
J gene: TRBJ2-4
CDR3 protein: ATSREVNVVKNIQY

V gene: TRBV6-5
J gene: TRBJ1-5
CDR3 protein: ASKTDRNQPQH

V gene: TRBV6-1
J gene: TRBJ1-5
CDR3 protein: ASSEEGEGRQPQH

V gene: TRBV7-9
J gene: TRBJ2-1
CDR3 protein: ASSSGSAEQF

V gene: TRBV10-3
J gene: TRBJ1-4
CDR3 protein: AISDSGQGNEKLF

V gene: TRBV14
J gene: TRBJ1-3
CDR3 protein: ASSPYSAGNTIY

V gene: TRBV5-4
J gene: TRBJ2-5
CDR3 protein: ASSLSLTGVQETQY

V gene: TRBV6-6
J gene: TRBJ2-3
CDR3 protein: ASSYSPDTQY

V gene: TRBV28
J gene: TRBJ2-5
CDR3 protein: ASSFPGLAGGETQY

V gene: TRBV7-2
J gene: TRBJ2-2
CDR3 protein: ASTLSWGTGELF

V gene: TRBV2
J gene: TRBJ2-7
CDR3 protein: ASSALRWLREQY

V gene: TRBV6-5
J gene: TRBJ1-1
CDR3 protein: ASSAWENTEAF

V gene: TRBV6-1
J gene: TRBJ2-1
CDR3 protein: ASSEFAVVGEQF

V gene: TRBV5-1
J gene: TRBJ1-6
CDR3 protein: ASSLAIDSPLH

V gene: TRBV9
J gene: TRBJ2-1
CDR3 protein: ASSSRGTGNNEQF

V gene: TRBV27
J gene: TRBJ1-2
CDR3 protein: ASSTTWTGIDQNGYT

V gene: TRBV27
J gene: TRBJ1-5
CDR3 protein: ASSLSGGVNQPQH

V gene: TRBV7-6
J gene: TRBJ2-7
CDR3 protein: ASSPSWGMGYEQY

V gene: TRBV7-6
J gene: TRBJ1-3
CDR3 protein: ASSLAEGSGNTIY

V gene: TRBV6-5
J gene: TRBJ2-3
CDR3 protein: ASRPLAGTQY

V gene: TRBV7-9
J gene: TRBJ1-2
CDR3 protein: ASSPYT